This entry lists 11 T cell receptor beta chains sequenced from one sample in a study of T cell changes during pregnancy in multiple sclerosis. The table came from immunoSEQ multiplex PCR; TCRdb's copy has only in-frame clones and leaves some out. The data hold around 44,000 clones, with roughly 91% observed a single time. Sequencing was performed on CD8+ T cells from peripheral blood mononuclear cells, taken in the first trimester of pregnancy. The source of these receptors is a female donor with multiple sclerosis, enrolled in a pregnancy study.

As DNA, the CDR3 is TGTGCCAGCAGCGCCCCGACTAGCGGGCCCCAAGAGACCCAGTACTTC. Translation: CASSAPTSGPQETQYF. The chain combines TRBV9 with TRBJ2-5; TRBD2 aligns across 10 bases. Trimming removed 3 bases from V and 1 base from J; junction bases left unmatched: 6. CDR3 length: 16 amino acids. CDR1 and CDR2 from the germline V gene are SGDLS and YYNGEE. Supplemented by reference TRBV9 and TRBJ2-5, the full variable domain reads DSGVTQTPKHLITATGQRVTLRCSPRSGDLSVYWYQQSLDQGLQFLIQYYNGEERAKGNILERFSAQQFPDLHSELNLSSLELGDSALYFCASSAPTSGPQETQYFGPGTRLLVL.

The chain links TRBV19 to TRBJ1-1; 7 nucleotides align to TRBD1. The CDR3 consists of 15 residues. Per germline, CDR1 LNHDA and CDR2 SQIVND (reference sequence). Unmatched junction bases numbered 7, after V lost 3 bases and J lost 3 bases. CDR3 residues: CASSMTGTVYTEAFF. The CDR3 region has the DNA TGTGCCAGTAGTATGACAGGGACAGTCTACACTGAAGCTTTCTTT.

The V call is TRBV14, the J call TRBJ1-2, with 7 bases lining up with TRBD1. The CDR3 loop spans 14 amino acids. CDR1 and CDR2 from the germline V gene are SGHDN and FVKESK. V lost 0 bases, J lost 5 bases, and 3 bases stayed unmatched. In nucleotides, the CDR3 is TGTGCCAGCAGCCAAGATCGACAGGGATATGGCTACACCTTC. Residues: CASSQDRQGYGYTF.

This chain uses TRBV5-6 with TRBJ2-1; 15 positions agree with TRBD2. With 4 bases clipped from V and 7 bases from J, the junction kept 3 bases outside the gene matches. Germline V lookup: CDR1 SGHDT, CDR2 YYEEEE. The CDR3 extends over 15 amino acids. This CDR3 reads CASSPGTSGRNEQFF. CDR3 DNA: TGTGCCAGCAGCCCCGGGACTAGCGGGAGGAATGAGCAGTTCTTC.

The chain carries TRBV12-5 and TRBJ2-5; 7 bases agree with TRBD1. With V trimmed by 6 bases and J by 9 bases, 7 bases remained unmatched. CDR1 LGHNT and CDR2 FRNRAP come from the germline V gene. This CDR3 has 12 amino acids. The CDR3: CASGDRVGSQYF. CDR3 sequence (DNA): TGTGCTAGTGGCGACAGGGTGGGATCCCAGTACTTC.

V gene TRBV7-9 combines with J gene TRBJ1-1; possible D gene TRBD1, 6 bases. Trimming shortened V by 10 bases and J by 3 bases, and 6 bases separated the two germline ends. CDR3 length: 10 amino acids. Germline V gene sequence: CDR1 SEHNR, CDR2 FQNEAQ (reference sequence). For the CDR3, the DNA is TGTGCCACAGGGGACACTGAAGCTTTCTTT. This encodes CATGDTEAFF. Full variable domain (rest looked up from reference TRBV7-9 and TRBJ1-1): DTGVSQNPRHKITKRGQNVTFRCDPISEHNRLYWYRQTLGQGPEFLTYFQNEAQLEKSRLLSDRFSAERPKGSFSTLEIQRTEQGDSAMYLCATGDTEAFFGQGTRLTVV.

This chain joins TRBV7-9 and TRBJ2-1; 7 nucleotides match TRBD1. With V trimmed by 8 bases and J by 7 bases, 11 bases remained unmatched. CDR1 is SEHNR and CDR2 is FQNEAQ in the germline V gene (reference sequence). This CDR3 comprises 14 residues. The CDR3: CASYQQGMENEQFF. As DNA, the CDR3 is TGTGCCAGCTACCAACAGGGGATGGAAAATGAGCAGTTCTTC.

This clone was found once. CDR3 DNA sequence: TGTGCCAGCAGCGTTAGCGGGGGCCCCACAGATACGCAGTATTTT. Its translation is CASSVSGGPTDTQYF. The V and J genes are TRBV7-9 and TRBJ2-3; 9 bases are shared with TRBD2. The length of the CDR3 is 15 residues. V shed 5 bases, J shed 2 bases, and the junction held 5 bases outside the gene matches. The germline V gene has CDR1 SEHNR and CDR2 FQNEAQ (reference sequence). Supplemented by reference TRBV7-9 and TRBJ2-3, the full variable domain reads DTGVSQNPRHKITKRGQNVTFRCDPISEHNRLYWYRQTLGQGPEFLTYFQNEAQLEKSRLLSDRFSAERPKGSFSTLEIQRTEQGDSAMYLCASSVSGGPTDTQYFGPGTRLTVL.

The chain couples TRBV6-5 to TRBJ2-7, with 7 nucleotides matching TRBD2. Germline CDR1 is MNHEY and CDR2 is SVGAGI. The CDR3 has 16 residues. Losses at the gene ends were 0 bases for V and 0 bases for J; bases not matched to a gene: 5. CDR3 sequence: CASSYSGLLPSYEQYF. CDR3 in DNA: TGTGCCAGCAGTTACTCGGGACTATTACCCTCCTACGAGCAGTACTTC.

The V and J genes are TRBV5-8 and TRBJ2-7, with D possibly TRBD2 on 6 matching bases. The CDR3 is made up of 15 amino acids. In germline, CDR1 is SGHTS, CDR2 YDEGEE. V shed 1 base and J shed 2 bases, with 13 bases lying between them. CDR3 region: CASSLNSGRPYEQYF. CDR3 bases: TGTGCCAGCAGCTTGAATTCCGGGAGACCCTACGAGCAGTACTTC.

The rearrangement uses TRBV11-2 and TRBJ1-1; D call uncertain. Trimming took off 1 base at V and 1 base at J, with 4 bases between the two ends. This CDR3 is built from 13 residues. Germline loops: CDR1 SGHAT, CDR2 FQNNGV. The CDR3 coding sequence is TGTGCCAGCAGCTTAGCGGGGAACACTGAAGCTTTCTTT. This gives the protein CASSLAGNTEAFF.